Listed here are 13 T cell receptor beta chains from one sample, sequenced in a study of shared T cell receptors in the human thymus. The repertoire was sequenced with immunoSEQ multiplex PCR; TCRdb's copy has only in-frame clones and lacks some. The sample has about 380,000 clones, over 90% seen once. The sample consisted of thymocytes. These receptor sequences come from a human donor.

DNA of the CDR3: TGTGCCAGCAGCTTAGGGACAGCTTCCTACGAGCAGTACTTC. Protein sequence: CASSLGTASYEQYF. The chain is built from TRBV11-2 and TRBJ2-7; the D gene is possibly TRBD1 (6 bases). Germline V CDR1 and CDR2: SGHAT, FQNNGV. V lost 1 base, J lost 1 base, and 8 bases lay in between. The CDR3 length is 14 residues.

This chain links TRBV6-5 with TRBJ1-2, with D tentatively TRBD1 (6 bases). CDR3 length equals 15 residues. V lost 2 bases and J lost 4, with 14 bases in between. Germline values: CDR1 MNHEY, CDR2 SVGAGI. The CDR3 region has the DNA TGTGCCAGCAGTTACGGGCAGGGGAAAGTCTATGGCTACACCTTC. Its translation: CASSYGQGKVYGYTF.

V and J are TRBV15 and TRBJ1-2, with TRBD1 as a possible D gene (6 bases). The germline CDR1 and CDR2 sequences are LNHNV and YYDKDF (reference sequence). V lost 0 bases and J lost 5, with 16 bases in between. The CDR3 covers 16 residues. The CDR3 DNA reads as TGTGCCACCAGCAGAGATTGGGCAGAGGACAGATATGGCTACACCTTC. Protein: CATSRDWAEDRYGYTF.

V is TRBV7-2 and J is TRBJ2-7; a weak D match, TRBD2 (5 bases). The germline V gene encodes CDR1 SGHTA and CDR2 FQGNSA. CDR3 length: 17 residues. V was cut by 2 bases and J by 0 bases, with 17 bases left in between. The chain's CDR3 is CASSLIRVGETSYEQYF. The CDR3 nucleotides are TGTGCCAGCAGCTTAATAAGGGTCGGGGAAACCTCCTACGAGCAGTACTTC.

This clone was observed once. The chain is built from TRBV6-1 and TRBJ1-1; 8 nucleotides agree with TRBD1. V lost 5 bases to trimming and J lost 1 base; unmatched junction nucleotides: 3. The CDR3 is made up of 14 amino acids. Looked up from germline, CDR1 is MNHNS and CDR2 is SASEGT. In DNA, the CDR3 is TGTGCCAGCAGTCAGACAGGGGAGAACACTGAAGCTTTCTTT. Translation: CASSQTGENTEAFF.

The rearrangement joins TRBV28 to TRBJ1-4; perhaps TRBD1 as D (5 bases). Germline V gene lookup returns CDR1 MDHEN and CDR2 SYDVKM. This CDR3 is 18 amino acids long. The germline V and J ends were trimmed by 3 bases and 0 bases, with 17 bases remaining between them. The CDR3 is CASSLRQRYPATNEKLFF. CDR3 bases: TGTGCCAGCAGTTTGAGACAGCGTTACCCTGCAACTAATGAAAAACTGTTTTTT.

This sequence joins TRBV28 and TRBJ2-1, with D possibly matching TRBD1 (5 bases). Germline-derived CDR1 and CDR2 are MDHEN and SYDVKM. CDR3 length equals 13 residues. Between the trimmed V and J ends, which lost 5 bases and 10 bases, there was a span of 15 bases. The CDR3 DNA sequence: TGTGCCAGCAGTCTAAGGGGCGCTCAGGAGCAGTTCTTC. Its translation is CASSLRGAQEQFF.

This rearrangement joins TRBV4-3 to TRBJ2-5; no clear D gene. Germline lookup yields CDR1 LGHNA and CDR2 YSLEER. The CDR3 runs 17 residues. The V and J ends lost 0 bases and 3 bases respectively, with 17 bases between them. The CDR3 reads CASSQDQRSAGKETQYF. CDR3 sequence (DNA): TGCGCCAGCAGCCAAGATCAAAGGTCTGCCGGAAAAGAGACCCAGTACTTC.

This chain connects TRBV27 to TRBJ2-3; 7 bases are shared with TRBD2. Germline values: CDR1 MNHEY, CDR2 SMNVEV (reference sequence). The junction had 23 bases not matched to a gene; V was cut back by 6 bases and J by 5 bases. The CDR3 length is 19 residues. CDR3 residues: CASRSGAEGSGPLKDTQYF. The CDR3 DNA sequence: TGTGCCAGCAGAAGCGGGGCAGAGGGTAGCGGGCCGTTAAAAGATACGCAGTATTTT.

The rearrangement links TRBV25-1 to TRBJ2-7, with D hard to call. CDR1 is MGHDK, CDR2 SYGVNS, per germline. There are 11 residues in the CDR3. Trimming stripped 6 bases from V and 0 bases from J, with 3 bases between. The CDR3: CASRDSYEQYF. In DNA form, the CDR3 reads TGTGCCAGCAGGGACTCCTACGAGCAGTACTTC.

This chain connects TRBV9 to TRBJ2-1; TRBD2 aligns across 10 bases. The CDR3 length is 18 residues. In germline, CDR1 is SGDLS, CDR2 YYNGEE. V shed 4 bases and J 3 bases; nucleotides not matched to a gene: 13. The CDR3 loop reads CASSSQGREREGYNEQFF. CDR3 nucleotide sequence: TGTGCCAGCAGCTCCCAAGGGAGGGAGCGGGAGGGCTACAATGAGCAGTTCTTC.

For this clone: The junction departs from the called germline gene at one end, perhaps through a read error. The chain joins TRBV11-2 to TRBJ2-1, with 12 bases that match TRBD1. CDR1 is SGHAT and CDR2 is FQNNGV in the germline V gene. The CDR3 spans 16 residues. The chain's CDR3 is CASSLEGTGGYHEQFF. CDR3 bases: TGTGCCAGCAGCTTAGAGGGGACAGGGGGCTACCATGAGCAGTTCTTC.

This chain joins TRBV18 and TRBJ2-1, with D tentatively TRBD1 (5 bases). The CDR3 totals 17 residues. The germline V gene has CDR1 KGHSH and CDR2 LQKENI. Trimming stripped 6 bases from V and 0 bases from J, with 18 bases between. The CDR3 bases are TGTGCCAGCTCGCGAGGCAGGGTGAGGAGCTCCTACAATGAGCAGTTCTTC. It encodes CASSRGRVRSSYNEQFF.